The 15 T cell receptor beta chains below were found in one sample sequenced in a study of T cells in Graves' hyperthyroidism and ophthalmopathy. TCR beta CDR3 regions were amplified from RNA transcripts. In the first-round RT-PCR of the TCR CDR3, the HTBI primer set was used. TCRdb re-derived calls from the multiplex PCR reads in MiXCR, one entry per CDR3 protein. Here the sample spans over 700,000 distinct CDR3 sequences, roughly 32% being singletons. Sequenced: blood. These receptors were taken from a woman aged 40-49 years with Graves' hyperthyroidism.

This clonotype was found a few times. This chain uses TRBV27 with TRBJ2-7; D possibly corresponds to TRBD1 (5 bases). Germline lookup yields CDR1 MNHEY and CDR2 SMNVEV (reference sequence). The CDR3 totals 14 residues. V dropped 3 bases and J dropped 5 bases, with 14 bases sitting between them. The CDR3 nucleotides read TGTGCCAGCAGTTTCGCCCAGGGTTGGGACGAGCAGTACTTC. Its translation: CASSFAQGWDEQYF.

Comment on this clonotype: This may arise from a read error, as a much more abundant clone is one base away. The chain uses TRBV7-6 and TRBJ2-5; D call uncertain. V was trimmed by 5 bases and J by 5 bases, leaving 9 bases between them. Germline V gene lookup returns CDR1 SGHVS and CDR2 FNYEAQ. This CDR3 comprises 12 residues. DNA of the CDR3: TGTGCCAGCAGCCGCCTGGATGAGACCCAGTACTTC. Translating gives CASSRLDETQYF.

In its sample, this clonotype was seen many times. J is TRBJ1-2 and V is TRBV7-2; D is ambiguous. V was trimmed by 4 bases and J by 8 bases, leaving 14 bases between them. Germline V gives CDR1 SGHTA, CDR2 FQGNSA. CDR3 length: 13 amino acids. The CDR3 coding sequence is TGTGCCAGCAGCTGGCCAGGAGGAGGCGGCTACACCTTC. It encodes CASSWPGGGGYTF.

This clonotype was detected ten times or more. The chain combines TRBV29-1 with TRBJ2-2; 9 bases fit TRBD1. Trimming removed 4 bases from V and 10 bases from J; junction bases left unmatched: 7. The CDR3 has 13 amino acids. The germline CDR1 and CDR2 sequences are SQVTM and ANQGSEA. CDR3 sequence reads: CSVGGTGYEELFF. CDR3 DNA sequence: TGCAGCGTTGGAGGGACAGGGTACGAGGAGCTGTTTTTT.

Turning to this clonotype: A much larger clone lies one base from this, so it may be a read error. This chain connects TRBV9 to TRBJ1-2; D uncertain. Germline V gene sequence: CDR1 SGDLS, CDR2 YYNGEE. The CDR3 is 15 residues long. The CDR3 sequence: CASSLGSHGSYGCTF. The CDR3 coding sequence is TGTGCCAGCAGCTTAGGATCACATGGGAGCTATGGCTGCACCTTC.

Of note for this clonotype: A read error is possible here, since a much larger clone lies one base away. Here the CDR3 omits its conserved ending phenylalanine or tryptophan, so a read error is the likely source. The rearrangement links TRBV19 to TRBJ1-1, with D maybe TRBD1 (5 bases). The germline gives CDR1 LNHDA, CDR2 SQIVND (reference sequence). V was pared by 3 bases and J by 1 base, with 12 bases between. CDR3 size: 15 residues. CDR3 in DNA: TGTGCCAGTAGTATGTTAGGGGCTCGGAACACTGAAGCTTTCTCT. This sequence encodes CASSMLGARNTEAFS.

The chain uses TRBV11-2 and TRBJ1-1; 8 bases align to TRBD1. The V and J ends lost 5 bases and 2 bases, in that order; junction bases with no gene match: 19. This CDR3 is 19 amino acids long. CDR1 is SGHAT, CDR2 FQNNGV, per germline. CDR3: CASSLRKDRDRTGNTEAFF. The CDR3 DNA sequence: TGTGCCAGCAGCCTTAGAAAAGACCGGGACAGGACGGGAAACACTGAAGCTTTCTTT.

This clonotype occurred a few times. The chain uses TRBV19 and TRBJ1-4; 12 nucleotides line up with TRBD1. The CDR3 is 12 amino acids. The junction had 4 bases not matched to a gene; V was cut back by 9 bases and J by 11 bases. The V gene's germline CDR1 is LNHDA and CDR2 SQIVND (reference sequence). In DNA, the CDR3 is TGTGCCAGCGGGACAGGGGGCAGGAAACTGTTTTTT. It codes for CASGTGGRKLFF.

This chain uses TRBV25-1 with TRBJ2-7, with TRBD2 identical over 13 bases. This CDR3 is built from 17 residues. With V trimmed by 7 bases and J by 2 bases, 11 bases remained unmatched. Germline loops: CDR1 MGHDK, CDR2 SYGVNS. In DNA, the CDR3 is TGTGCCAGCAAGGGGACTAGCGGGATAGACGGTCCCTACGAGCAGTACTTC. Its protein is CASKGTSGIDGPYEQYF.

Regarding this clonotype: A much larger clone lies a single base off, so this may be a read error. CDR3 loop: CASRGRTDNTEAFF. DNA for the CDR3: TGTGCCAGCCGTGGCCGGACGGACAACACTGAAGCTTTCTTT. The rearrangement joins TRBV6-2 or TRBV6-3 to TRBJ1-1; D remains ambiguous. The CDR3 loop spans 14 amino acids. CDR1 and CDR2 from the germline V gene are MNHEY and SVGEGT. Trimming removed 8 bases from V and 2 bases from J, with 15 bases in between.

Points on this clonotype: Without the conserved terminal phenylalanine or tryptophan, this CDR3 likely stems from a read error. The chain uses TRBV20-1 and TRBJ1-2; D is possibly TRBD1 (6 bases). The CDR3 runs 14 residues. Germline CDR1 reads DFQATT; CDR2 reads SNEGSKA (reference sequence). CDR3 nucleotides: TGCAGGGGTACGGATGGGGGCGAAAGCTATGGCTACACCCTC. Protein sequence: CRGTDGGESYGYTL.

The chain joins TRBV11-1 to TRBJ2-5; 9 nucleotides line up with TRBD2. V was pared by 5 bases and J by 3 bases, with 10 bases of the junction left unmatched. The CDR3 totals 16 residues. CDR1 SGHAT and CDR2 FQDESV come from the germline V gene (reference sequence). CDR3 in amino acids: CASSPGRLAGKETQYF. CDR3 bases: TGTGCCAGCAGCCCAGGGCGGCTAGCGGGGAAAGAGACCCAGTACTTC.

In this sample, this clonotype turned up many times. The chain couples TRBV12-3 or TRBV12-4 to TRBJ1-1; D is perhaps TRBD1 (5 bases). The CDR3 extends over 13 amino acids. Trimming shortened V by 6 bases and J by 10 bases, and 18 bases separated the two germline ends. CDR3 nucleotides: TGTGCCAGCAGGGACACCCTTGGGACTCGAGCTTTCTTT. It specifies CASRDTLGTRAFF.

A note on this clonotype: Compared with germline, one end of the junction differs, possibly owing to a read error. The chain employs TRBV9 and TRBJ1-5; D is perhaps TRBD1 (5 bases). CDR3 length: 14 amino acids. CDR1 is SGDLS, CDR2 YYNGEE, per germline. In DNA, the CDR3 is TGTGCCGGCAGCCCCCGGGACGGATATCAGCCCCAGCATTTT. Protein sequence: CAGSPRDGYQPQHF.

The chain has TRBV15 and TRBJ2-1; D gene uncertain. The V end lost 4 bases, the J end lost 11 bases, and 12 bases lay between the germline ends. The CDR3 runs 12 residues. CDR1 LNHNV and CDR2 YYDKDF come from the germline V gene (reference sequence). The CDR3 sequence: CATSISQTKQFF. CDR3 DNA sequence: TGTGCCACCAGCATAAGCCAGACCAAGCAGTTCTTC.